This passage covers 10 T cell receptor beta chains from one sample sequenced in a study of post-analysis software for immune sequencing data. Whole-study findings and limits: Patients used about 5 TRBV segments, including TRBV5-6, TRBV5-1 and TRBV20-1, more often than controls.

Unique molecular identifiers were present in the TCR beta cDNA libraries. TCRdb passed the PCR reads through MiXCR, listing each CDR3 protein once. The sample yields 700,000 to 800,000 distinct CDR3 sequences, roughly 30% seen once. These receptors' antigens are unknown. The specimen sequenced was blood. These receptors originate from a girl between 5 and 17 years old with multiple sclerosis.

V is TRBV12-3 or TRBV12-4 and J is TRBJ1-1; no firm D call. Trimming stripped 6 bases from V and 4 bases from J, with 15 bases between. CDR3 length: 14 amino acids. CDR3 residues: CASSLLGQSTEAFF. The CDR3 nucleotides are TGTGCCAGCAGCTTGCTTGGGCAAAGCACTGAAGCTTTCTTT.

The CDR3 loop is CASSVGLAAANTGELFF. As DNA, the CDR3 is TGTGCCAGCAGTGTCGGACTAGCGGCCGCGAACACCGGGGAGCTGTTTTTT. This chain joins TRBV2 and TRBJ2-2; TRBD2 aligns across 10 bases. The length of the CDR3 is 17 residues. CDR1 is SNHLY and CDR2 is FYNNEI in the germline V gene. The V segment lost 4 bases and the J segment 0 bases; nucleotides outside the gene matches: 5.

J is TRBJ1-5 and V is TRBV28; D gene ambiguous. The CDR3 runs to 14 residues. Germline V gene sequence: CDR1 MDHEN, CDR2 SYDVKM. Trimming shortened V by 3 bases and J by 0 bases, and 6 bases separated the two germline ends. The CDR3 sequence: CASSLGFSNQPQHF. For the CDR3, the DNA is TGTGCCAGCAGTTTGGGGTTTAGCAATCAGCCCCAGCATTTT.

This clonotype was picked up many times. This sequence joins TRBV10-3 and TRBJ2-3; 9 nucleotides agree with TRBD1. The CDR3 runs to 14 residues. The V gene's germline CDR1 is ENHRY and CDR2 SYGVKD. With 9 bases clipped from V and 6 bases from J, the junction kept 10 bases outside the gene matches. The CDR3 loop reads CAMTTPGQGDTQYF. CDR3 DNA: TGTGCCATGACTACCCCTGGACAGGGGGATACGCAGTATTTT.

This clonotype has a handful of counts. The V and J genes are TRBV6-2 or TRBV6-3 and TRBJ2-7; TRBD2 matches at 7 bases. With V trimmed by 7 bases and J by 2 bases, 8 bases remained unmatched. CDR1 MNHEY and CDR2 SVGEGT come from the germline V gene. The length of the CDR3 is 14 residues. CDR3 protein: CASTPAGLPYEQYF. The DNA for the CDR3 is TGTGCCAGCACCCCAGCGGGGCTCCCCTACGAGCAGTACTTC.

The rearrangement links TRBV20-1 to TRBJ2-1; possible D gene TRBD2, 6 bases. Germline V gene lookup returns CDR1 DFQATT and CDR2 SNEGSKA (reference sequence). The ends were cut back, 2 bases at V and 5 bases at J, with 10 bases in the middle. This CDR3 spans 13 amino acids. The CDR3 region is CSARSSDDNEQFF. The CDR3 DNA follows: TGCAGTGCTAGATCTAGCGATGACAATGAGCAGTTCTTC.

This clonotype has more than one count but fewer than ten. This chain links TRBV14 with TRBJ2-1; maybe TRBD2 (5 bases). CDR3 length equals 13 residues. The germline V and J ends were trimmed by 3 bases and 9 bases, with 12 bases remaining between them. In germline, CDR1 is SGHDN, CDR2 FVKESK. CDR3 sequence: CASSHPNRGEQFF. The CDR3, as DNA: TGTGCCAGCAGCCATCCAAACCGGGGTGAGCAGTTCTTC.

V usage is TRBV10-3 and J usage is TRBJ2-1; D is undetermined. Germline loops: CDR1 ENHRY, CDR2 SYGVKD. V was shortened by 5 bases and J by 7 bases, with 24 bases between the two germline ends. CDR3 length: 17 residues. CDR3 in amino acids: CAISPRTVLRIGNEQFF. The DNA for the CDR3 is TGTGCCATCAGTCCTCGGACCGTTTTGCGGATCGGGAATGAGCAGTTCTTC.

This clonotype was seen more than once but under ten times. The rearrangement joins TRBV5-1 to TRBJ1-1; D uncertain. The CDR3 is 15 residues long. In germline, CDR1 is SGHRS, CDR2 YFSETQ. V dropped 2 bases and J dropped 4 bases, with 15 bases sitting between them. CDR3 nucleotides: TGCGCCAGCAGCTTAACCGAACTGAGGAGCACTGAAGCTTTCTTT. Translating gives CASSLTELRSTEAFF.

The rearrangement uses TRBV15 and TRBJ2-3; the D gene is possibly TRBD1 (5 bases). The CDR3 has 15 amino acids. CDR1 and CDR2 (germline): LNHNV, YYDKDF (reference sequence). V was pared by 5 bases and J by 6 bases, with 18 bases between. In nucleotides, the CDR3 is TGTGCCACCAGCCGGGCCCGACAGACCGGGGATACGCAGTATTTT. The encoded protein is CATSRARQTGDTQYF.